A single sample gave rise to the 28 T cell receptor beta chains below, sequenced in a study of CD8+CD57+ T cells in acquired aplastic anemia. Investigators profiled TCR beta VDJ and CDR3 from genomic DNA template. TCRdb itself ran the reads through MiXCR, one entry per CDR3 protein. The sample holds some 130,000 distinct CDR3 sequences, over 45% seen once. The specimen sequenced was sorted CD4+, CD8+, or CD8+CD57+ T cells (not recorded which) from PBMCs. The receptors stem from a human donor in good health, serving as a control.

The rearrangement uses TRBV7-2 and TRBJ2-7, with TRBD2 matching 10 bases. V gave up 5 bases and J gave up 3 bases; unmatched junction bases: 7. Germline-derived CDR1 and CDR2 are SGHTA and FQGNSA. This CDR3 has 15 amino acids. CDR3 nucleotides: TGTGCCAGCAGCCCAACAGCGGGGGGGCACTACGAGCAGTACTTC. It specifies CASSPTAGGHYEQYF.

This clonotype was seen many times. The chain combines TRBV5-5 with TRBJ1-1, with a weak D call TRBD1 (6 bases). Trimming took off 0 bases at V and 0 bases at J, with 9 bases between the two ends. Germline loops: CDR1 SGHKS, CDR2 YYEKEE (reference sequence). The CDR3 length is 15 residues. In DNA, the CDR3 is TGTGCCAGCAGCTTGGACGGACAGATGAACACTGAAGCTTTCTTT. Protein: CASSLDGQMNTEAFF.

The chain employs TRBV5-1 and TRBJ1-2, with 8 bases identical to TRBD1. V was pared by 2 bases and J by 6 bases, with 3 bases of the junction left unmatched. The CDR3 consists of 13 residues. Germline CDR1 reads SGHRS; CDR2 reads YFSETQ. This CDR3 reads CASSFTQGDGYTF. DNA of the CDR3: TGCGCCAGCAGCTTCACACAGGGGGATGGCTACACCTTC.

This chain connects TRBV7-6 to TRBJ2-7; 9 bases are a match to TRBD1. The CDR3 loop spans 14 amino acids. CDR1 is SGHVS, CDR2 FNYEAQ, per germline. V was clipped by 4 bases and J by 5 bases; unmatched bases: 6. The CDR3 here is CASSSGQGVDEQYF. The CDR3 DNA follows: TGTGCCAGCAGCTCGGGACAGGGTGTGGACGAGCAGTACTTC.

The chain uses TRBV7-8 and TRBJ1-1; unclear D gene. This CDR3 has 14 amino acids. Germline CDR1 and CDR2: SGHVS and FQNEAQ. With 4 bases removed from V and 0 bases from J, the gap between germline ends came to 9 bases. The CDR3 reads CASSWELLNTEAFF. CDR3 nucleotide sequence: TGTGCCAGCAGCTGGGAGCTGCTGAACACTGAAGCTTTCTTT. Variable domain in full (rest from reference TRBV7-8 and TRBJ1-1): GAGVSQSPRYKVAKRGQDVALRCDPISGHVSLFWYQQALGQGPEFLTYFQNEAQLDKSGLPSDRFFAERPEGSVSTLKIQRTQQEDSAVYLCASSWELLNTEAFFGQGTRLTVV.

This clonotype has ten or more counts. V and J are TRBV19 and TRBJ1-2; D not resolved. This CDR3 is built from 15 residues. The V and J ends lost 0 bases and 5 bases respectively, with 13 bases between them. Germline V gene lookup returns CDR1 LNHDA and CDR2 SQIVND (reference sequence). CDR3 sequence reads: CASSIDKGGSYGYTF. CDR3 nucleotide sequence: TGTGCCAGTAGTATAGATAAGGGAGGCTCATATGGCTACACCTTC.

The gene calls are TRBV24-1 and TRBJ2-1, with D tentatively TRBD2 (6 bases). Trimming left V 10 bases short and J 6 bases short, with 18 bases between. In germline, CDR1 is KGHDR, CDR2 SFDVKD. The CDR3 totals 14 residues. CDR3 bases: TGTGCCACAAAACCGGGACTCGTCTCCAATGAGCAGTTCTTC. It yields the protein CATKPGLVSNEQFF.

This clonotype qualifies as medium-sized. The CDR3 DNA reads TGTGCCAGCAGTGACCAACAGGGGCGATCACCCCTCCACTTT. It codes for CASSDQQGRSPLHF. V gene TRBV2 combines with J gene TRBJ1-6; 7 bases match TRBD1. Trimming removed 3 bases from V and 10 bases from J; junction bases left unmatched: 6. The CDR3 contains 14 residues. CDR1 and CDR2 (germline): SNHLY, FYNNEI.

This clonotype was detected only once. The V call is TRBV7-2, the J call TRBJ2-7; 10 bases align to TRBD1. Germline V lookup: CDR1 SGHTA, CDR2 FQGNSA. Germline trimming cut 3 bases from V and 3 bases from J; bases unmatched to any gene: 5. The CDR3 has 15 amino acids. The CDR3 bases are TGTGCCAGCAGCTTTTCCGGGACAGGGGTCTACGAGCAGTACTTC. It yields the protein CASSFSGTGVYEQYF.

V and J are TRBV4-3 and TRBJ2-7, with D perhaps given as TRBD1 or TRBD2 (5 bases each). This CDR3 contains 16 residues. CDR1 LGHNA and CDR2 YSLEER come from the germline V gene. Trimming took off 0 bases at V and 7 bases at J, with 19 bases between the two ends. CDR3 sequence: CASSQDPPGTTWEQYF. In DNA form, the CDR3 reads TGCGCCAGCAGCCAAGATCCTCCCGGGACGACTTGGGAGCAGTACTTC.

This clonotype was detected once. Relative to the germline gene, one junction end is altered; a read error may explain this. The rearrangement links TRBV2 to TRBJ2-7, with no clear D. CDR1 and CDR2 from the germline V gene are SNHLY and FYNNEI. The length of the CDR3 is 15 residues. The CDR3 DNA sequence: TGTGCCATCAGTGATGAACAGCTAACCTCCTACGAGCAGTACTTC. Translation: CAISDEQLTSYEQYF.

V usage is TRBV25-1 and J usage is TRBJ2-7; 8 bases line up with TRBD1. Germline V gene sequence: CDR1 MGHDK, CDR2 SYGVNS. This CDR3 has 13 amino acids. The junction had 4 bases not matched to a gene; V was cut back by 5 bases and J by 4 bases. CDR3 region: CASSIQGAYEQYF. The CDR3 nucleotides are TGTGCCAGCAGTATTCAGGGGGCTTACGAGCAGTACTTC.

A word on this clonotype: This sequence may be a read error, since a much larger clone differs from it by one base. The chain uses TRBV4-1 and TRBJ1-4; D call uncertain. In germline, CDR1 is MGHRA, CDR2 YSYEKL. CDR3 length: 16 amino acids. The CDR3 sequence: CASSQGMGRTNAKLFF. The CDR3 region has the DNA TGCGCCAGCAGCCAAGGGATGGGCAGAACTAATGCAAAACTGTTTTTT.

This clonotype was seen just once. A read error may produce the germline difference seen at one junction end. CDR3 coding DNA: TGTGCCAGCAGACCACTGACTAGCGGGGTTGAGTGGCAGTCCTTC. It is translated as CASRPLTSGVEWQSF. V usage is TRBV6-2 or TRBV6-3 and J usage is TRBJ2-1, with 11 positions matching TRBD2. The germline CDR1 and CDR2 sequences are MNHEY and SVGEGT. The CDR3 loop spans 15 amino acids.

This clonotype was picked up many times. The CDR3 protein is CSARDQGVEQYF. CDR3 DNA: TGCAGTGCTAGAGATCAGGGGGTCGAGCAGTACTTC. The rearrangement uses TRBV20-1 and TRBJ2-7, with TRBD1 identical over 7 bases. Germline CDR1 reads DFQATT; CDR2 reads SNEGSKA (reference sequence). Unmatched junction bases numbered 2, after V lost 0 bases and J lost 6 bases. The CDR3 has 12 amino acids.

The CDR3 loop reads CASSATSFGYTF. The CDR3 region has the DNA TGTGCCAGCAGCGCCACTAGTTTTGGCTACACCTTC. The rearrangement joins TRBV9 to TRBJ1-2; no definite D call. Per the germline V gene, CDR1 is SGDLS and CDR2 is YYNGEE. This CDR3 contains 12 residues. Trimming cost V 3 bases and J 7 bases, with 10 bases left between them.

This sequence joins TRBV19 and TRBJ2-7; D possibly matches TRBD1 or TRBD2 (7 bases each). The CDR3 loop spans 15 amino acids. V was clipped by 3 bases and J by 0 bases, with 12 bases between them. CDR1 and CDR2 (germline): LNHDA, SQIVND (reference sequence). Here the CDR3 DNA reads TGTGCCAGTAGTATGGGGAGGGACAGCTCCTACGAGCAGTACTTC. The encoded protein is CASSMGRDSSYEQYF.

This chain connects TRBV11-2 to TRBJ2-5, with 7 bases that match TRBD2. Germline V gene sequence: CDR1 SGHAT, CDR2 FQNNGV. The junction had 16 bases not matched to a gene; V was cut back by 5 bases and J by 4 bases. This CDR3 contains 17 residues. CDR3 loop: CASSQGSGTTSGETQYF. CDR3 in DNA: TGTGCCAGCAGCCAAGGATCAGGGACTACCTCAGGAGAGACCCAGTACTTC.

The gene calls are TRBV2 and TRBJ2-7; 11 bases fit TRBD2. This CDR3 has 11 amino acids. The V gene's germline CDR1 is SNHLY and CDR2 FYNNEI. The CDR3, as DNA: TGTGTAGTAGCGGGGGGGAGCGAGCAGTACTTC. This encodes CVVAGGSEQYF.

As regards this clonotype: Given the absence of the conserved phenylalanine or tryptophan at the CDR3 end, a read error is likely. It is unclear where the CDR3 begins or ends on the DNA, so no DNA is shown, and the CDR3 is as TCRdb lists it. V and J are TRBV30 and TRBJ1-2; TRBD1, the table's D call, was not compared with the DNA. The CDR3 is 12 amino acids in total, end residues counted. Looked up from germline, CDR1 is GTSNPN and CDR2 is SVGIG (reference sequence). CDR3 protein: CAWRRTGRNLSV.

This rearrangement joins TRBV7-9 to TRBJ2-7, with D hard to call. The CDR3 totals 11 residues. CDR1 and CDR2 (germline): SEHNR, FQNEAQ (reference sequence). V was cut by 3 bases and J by 4 bases, with 4 bases left in between. CDR3 nucleotide sequence: TGTGCCAGCAGCTTGGAGTACGAGCAGTACTTC. This translates into CASSLEYEQYF. The full variable domain, in which reference TRBV7-9 and TRBJ2-7 provide the parts outside the CDR3, is DTGVSQNPRHKITKRGQNVTFRCDPISEHNRLYWYRQTLGQGPEFLTYFQNEAQLEKSRLLSDRFSAERPKGSFSTLEIQRTEQGDSAMYLCASSLEYEQYFGPGTRLTVT.

CDR3 region: CAVGGENSPLHF. CDR3 DNA: TGTGCCGTTGGGGGGGAAAATTCACCCCTCCACTTT. V usage is TRBV2 and J usage is TRBJ1-6; a possible D gene is TRBD1 (5 bases). CDR1 SNHLY and CDR2 FYNNEI come from the germline V gene. Deletions cut 11 bases from V and 7 bases from J, with 12 bases between. The CDR3 runs to 12 residues. Supplemented by reference TRBV2 and TRBJ1-6, the full variable domain reads EPEVTQTPSHQVTQMGQEVILRCVPISNHLYFYWYRQILGQKVEFLVSFYNNEISEKSEIFDDQFSVERPDGSNFTLKIRSTKLEDSAMYFCAVGGENSPLHFGNGTRLTVT.

The chain carries TRBV15 and TRBJ1-2; D gene ambiguous. The germline gives CDR1 LNHNV, CDR2 YYDKDF (reference sequence). The CDR3 contains 13 residues. Trimming stripped 3 bases from V and 8 bases from J, with 13 bases between. As DNA, the CDR3 is TGTGCCACCAGCAGGGAGCGGGCGTACGGCTACACCTTC. Translated, it gives CATSRERAYGYTF.

This clonotype occurred a few times. V gene TRBV7-3 combines with J gene TRBJ2-7, with D possibly matching TRBD1 (5 bases). The V gene's germline CDR1 is SGHTA and CDR2 FQGTGA. The CDR3 has 15 residues. Trimming removed 5 bases from V and 6 bases from J, with 20 bases in between. The CDR3 DNA is TGTGCCAGCAGCGAAACCCTGACAGAGTTGGGCGAGCAGTACTTC. It yields the protein CASSETLTELGEQYF.

The sample holds a few counts of this clonotype. This chain joins TRBV7-9 and TRBJ1-2, with D possibly being TRBD1 (6 bases). The ends were cut back, 5 bases at V and 2 bases at J, with 15 bases in the middle. Germline V gives CDR1 SEHNR, CDR2 FQNEAQ (reference sequence). The CDR3 length is 15 residues. DNA for the CDR3: TGTGCCAGCAGCCCCCTCCTCACAGGGAACTATGGCTACACCTTC. Translated: CASSPLLTGNYGYTF.

V and J are TRBV29-1 and TRBJ1-2; 7 bases agree with TRBD1. Germline V lookup: CDR1 SQVTM, CDR2 ANQGSEA. This CDR3 has 14 residues. V was pared by 0 bases and J by 7 bases, with 8 bases of the junction left unmatched. CDR3 loop: CSVEDRGGGRGYTF. The CDR3 DNA sequence: TGCAGCGTTGAAGATCGAGGGGGCGGCCGTGGCTACACCTTC.

A remark on this clonotype: This may come from a read error, since a much larger clone is one base off. The chain couples TRBV6-1 to TRBJ1-2; D gene uncertain. Germline CDR1 is MNHNS and CDR2 is SASEGT. The CDR3 contains 13 residues. Trimming cost V 4 bases and J 8 bases, with 14 bases left between them. CDR3 DNA: TGTGCCAGCAGTGGAGTAAAAGGGTGGGGCTACACCTTC. This sequence encodes CASSGVKGWGYTF.

The chain recombines TRBV11-2 with TRBJ2-7; 8 bases agree with TRBD1. CDR3 length: 15 amino acids. Germline V gives CDR1 SGHAT, CDR2 FQNNGV. After removal of 0 bases from V and 3 bases from J, the junction contained 4 bases not matched to a gene. The CDR3 nucleotides read TGTGCCAGCAGCTTAGAAGCAGGGGGCGGCTACGAGCAGTACTTC. Translated: CASSLEAGGGYEQYF.